One and the same sample provided the 13 T cell receptor beta chains below, sequenced in a study of cytomegalovirus exposure and HLA in healthy donors. With 60 Vbeta and 13 Jbeta primers, the PCR was carried out. Sequencing used immunoSEQ multiplex PCR; TCRdb keeps in-frame clones, though not all of them. This sample has about 140,000 clones, with around 85% found just once. What was sequenced was PBMCs. Every receptor here comes from a female donor in good health and CMV-seronegative.

J is TRBJ2-3 and V is TRBV6-1; D is ambiguous. The CDR3 extends over 13 amino acids. V was trimmed by 4 bases and J by 2 bases, leaving 7 bases between them. The germline CDR1 and CDR2 sequences are MNHNS and SASEGT. The CDR3, as DNA: TGTGCCAGCAGTGTCGACTTCACAGATACGCAGTATTTT. It codes for CASSVDFTDTQYF.

The chain recombines TRBV5-1 with TRBJ1-2, with a weak D call TRBD1 (5 bases). The length of the CDR3 is 16 residues. V gave up 0 bases and J gave up 0 bases, with 12 bases separating them. Germline V lookup: CDR1 SGHRS, CDR2 YFSETQ. The CDR3, as DNA: TGCGCCAGCAGCTTGGCCGGGGGTTACTCTAACTATGGCTACACCTTC. Translated: CASSLAGGYSNYGYTF.

The gene calls are TRBV19 and TRBJ1-2, with a possible D match to TRBD1 (5 bases). The V gene lost 3 bases and the J gene lost 1 base, with 15 bases spanning the gap. Per germline, CDR1 LNHDA and CDR2 SQIVND (reference sequence). CDR3 length equals 16 residues. CDR3 bases: TGTGCCAGTAGTATTGACAGTCCTCCCCTTAACTATGGCTACACCTTC. Its translation: CASSIDSPPLNYGYTF. Full variable domain (missing parts from reference TRBV19 and TRBJ1-2): DGGITQSPKYLFRKEGQNVTLSCEQNLNHDAMYWYRQDPGQGLRLIYYSQIVNDFQKGDIAEGYSVSREKKESFPLTVTSAQKNPTAFYLCASSIDSPPLNYGYTFGSGTRLTVV.

The chain is built from TRBV5-1 and TRBJ1-5, with D unclear. V lost 3 bases and J lost 8, with 12 bases in between. CDR1 SGHRS and CDR2 YFSETQ come from the germline V gene. The CDR3 sequence is 13 residues long. The CDR3: CASSSGSQEPQHF. CDR3 coding DNA: TGCGCCAGCAGCTCCGGGAGCCAAGAGCCCCAGCATTTT.

This rearrangement joins TRBV6-5 to TRBJ1-5, with D perhaps matching TRBD1 (5 bases). V lost 0 bases to trimming and J lost 5 bases, with 14 bases between them. Germline V gene sequence: CDR1 MNHEY, CDR2 SVGAGI. The CDR3 consists of 16 residues. As DNA, the CDR3 is TGTGCCAGCAGTTACTCGGCGATACCGGGGGATCAGCCCCAGCATTTT. Its protein product is CASSYSAIPGDQPQHF.

Details on this clone: A junction boundary mismatches the germline segment, possibly from a read error. This chain links TRBV6-1 with TRBJ1-1; tentative D call: TRBD1 (6 bases). The CDR3 runs to 15 residues. Germline CDR1 MNHNS, CDR2 SASEGT. CDR3 sequence: CASSERNQGKNVLVF. The CDR3 DNA sequence: TGTGCCAGCAGTGAACGGAATCAGGGGAAGAACGTTCTTGTCTTT.

The chain has TRBV5-1 and TRBJ2-1, with 11 bases aligning to TRBD1. Trimming took 4 bases from V and 8 from J; bases not matched to a gene: 5. The germline gives CDR1 SGHRS, CDR2 YFSETQ. This CDR3 is built from 14 residues. Written as DNA, the CDR3 is TGCGCCAGCAGCACCGGACAGGGGGCGGATGAGCAGTTCTTC. Its protein product is CASSTGQGADEQFF. Based on the CDR3 plus reference TRBV5-1 and TRBJ2-1, the full variable domain is KAGVTQTPRYLIKTRGQQVTLSCSPISGHRSVSWYQQTPGQGLQFLFEYFSETQRNKGNFPGRFSGRQFSNSRSEMNVSTLELGDSALYLCASSTGQGADEQFFGPGTRLTVL.

The chain couples TRBV21-1 to TRBJ2-7; the table assigns TRBD1, which was not confirmed against the DNA. TRBV21-1 represents a pseudogene. The CDR3 has 15 residues. CDR3 loop: CASSKEGRVGYEQYF. The CDR3 coding sequence is TGTGCCAGCAGCAAAGAGGGCAGGGTGGGCTACGAGCAGTACTTC.

The chain has TRBV9 and TRBJ2-2, with D unresolved. The CDR3 loop spans 16 amino acids. Germline-derived CDR1 and CDR2 are SGDLS and YYNGEE. V was trimmed by 0 bases and J by 3 bases, leaving 12 bases between them. The chain's CDR3 is CASSVGSVRYTGELFF. The CDR3 DNA reads as TGTGCCAGCAGCGTAGGATCGGTGCGGTACACCGGGGAGCTGTTTTTT.

A remark on this clone: This same CDR3 is encoded by further DNA sequences in the sample. The chain carries TRBV5-1 and TRBJ2-5, with 8 bases that match TRBD1. The V gene end was trimmed by 3 bases and the J gene end by 5 bases; junction bases not matched to a gene: 6. The CDR3 consists of 14 residues. CDR1 and CDR2 (germline): SGHRS, YFSETQ. The DNA for the CDR3 is TGCGCCAGCAGCTCTGGACAGGGCAGGGAGACCCAGTACTTC. Translation gives CASSSGQGRETQYF.

This clone was detected a few times. The rearrangement joins TRBV11-2 to TRBJ2-7; 9 nucleotides line up with TRBD2. With 0 bases clipped from V and 0 bases from J, the junction kept 3 bases outside the gene matches. CDR1 and CDR2 from the germline V gene are SGHAT and FQNNGV. The length of the CDR3 is 16 residues. In DNA form, the CDR3 reads TGTGCCAGCAGCTTAGAGGGTAGCGGGAGCTCCTACGAGCAGTACTTC. Residues: CASSLEGSGSSYEQYF.

This clone came up a few times. This chain connects TRBV6-6 to TRBJ1-1; 7 bases agree with TRBD1. Germline V CDR1 and CDR2: MNHNY, SVGAGI (reference sequence). With 8 bases clipped from V and 10 bases from J, the junction kept 7 bases outside the gene matches. The CDR3 extends over 11 amino acids. This chain's CDR3 is CASRRRGLAFF. The CDR3 bases are TGTGCCAGCCGGAGAAGGGGGCTAGCTTTCTTT.

The genes are TRBV19 and TRBJ2-7; 15 positions match TRBD2. V gave up 5 bases and J gave up 5 bases; unmatched junction bases: 4. The CDR3 runs 15 residues. Germline loops: CDR1 LNHDA, CDR2 SQIVND (reference sequence). CDR3 nucleotides: TGTGCCAGTAGTTTGGGACTAGCGGGAGGTAACGAGCAGTACTTC. As protein: CASSLGLAGGNEQYF.